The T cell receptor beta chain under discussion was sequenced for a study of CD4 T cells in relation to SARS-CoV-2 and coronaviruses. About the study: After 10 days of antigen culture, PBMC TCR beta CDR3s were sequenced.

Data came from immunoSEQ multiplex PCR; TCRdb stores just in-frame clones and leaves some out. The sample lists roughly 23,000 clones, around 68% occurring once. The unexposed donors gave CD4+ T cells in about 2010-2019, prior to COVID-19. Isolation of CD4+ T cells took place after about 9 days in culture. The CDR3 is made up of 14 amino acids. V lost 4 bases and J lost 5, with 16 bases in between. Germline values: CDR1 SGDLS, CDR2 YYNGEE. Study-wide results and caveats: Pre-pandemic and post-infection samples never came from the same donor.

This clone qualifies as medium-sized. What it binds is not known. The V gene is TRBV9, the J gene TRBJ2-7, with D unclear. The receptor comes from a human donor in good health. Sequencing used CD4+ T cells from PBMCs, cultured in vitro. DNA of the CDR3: TGTGCCAGCAGCCTCTCCCCAGCGTCCCACGAGCAGTACTTC. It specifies CASSLSPASHEQYF.